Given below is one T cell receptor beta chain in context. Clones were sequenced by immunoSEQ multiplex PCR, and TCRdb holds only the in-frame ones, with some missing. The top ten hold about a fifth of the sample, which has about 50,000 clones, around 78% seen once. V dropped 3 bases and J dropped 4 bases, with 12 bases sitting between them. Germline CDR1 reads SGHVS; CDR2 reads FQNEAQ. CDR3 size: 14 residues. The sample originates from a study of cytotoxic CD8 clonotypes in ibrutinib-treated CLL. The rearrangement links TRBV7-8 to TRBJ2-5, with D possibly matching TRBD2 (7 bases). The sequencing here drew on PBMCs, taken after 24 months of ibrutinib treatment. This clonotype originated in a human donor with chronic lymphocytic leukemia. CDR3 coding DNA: TGTGCCAGCAGCTTTCGGGGGGCAGGAGAGACCCAGTACTTC. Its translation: CASSFRGAGETQYF.